The 9 T cell receptor beta chains presented below share a single source sample, sequenced in a study of tumor-infiltrating lymphocytes in primary liver carcinoma. Co-extracting RNA and DNA was done with 20-30 mg of unsorted bulk tissue as input. Production of TCR beta cDNA used around 500 ng total RNA together with a constant-region primer. Libraries for TCR beta were built through three nested multiplex PCR rounds, which together made up a slightly modified ARM-PCR procedure. TRBV1-TRBV30 forward primers and a C-beta reverse primer were used in the first two PCR rounds, which each ran for 9 to 10 cycles. TCRdb recomputed calls from the multiplex PCR reads with MiXCR, one row per CDR3 protein. Among roughly 48,000 distinct CDR3 sequences, 70% to 80% were seen once, and the ten largest hold roughly 24%. Sequenced: liver tumor tissue from sampling region 3. As to subset: tumor region T3, left-lateral pole. These receptors all come from a man aged 35 to 55 with primary liver carcinoma and hepatitis B virus infection.

This clonotype was counted many times. This chain connects TRBV5-4 to TRBJ2-3; TRBD2 aligns across 9 bases. CDR1 is SGHNT and CDR2 is YYREEE in the germline V gene (reference sequence). J was trimmed by 4 bases and V by 1 base; bases with no gene match: 7. CDR3 length: 16 residues. Here the CDR3 DNA reads TGTGCCAGCAGCTTGACTAGCGGGTCTGGGGCAGATACGCAGTATTTT. Protein sequence: CASSLTSGSGADTQYF. The complete variable domain, with remaining parts taken from reference TRBV5-4 and TRBJ2-3, reads ETGVTQSPTHLIKTRGQQVTLRCSSQSGHNTVSWYQQALGQGPQFIFQYYREEENGRGNFPPRFSGLQFPNYSSELNVNALELDDSALYLCASSLTSGSGADTQYFGPGTRLTVL.

The chain uses TRBV4-1 and TRBJ2-1; TRBD1 might be the D (6 bases). In germline, CDR1 is MGHRA, CDR2 YSYEKL. Between the trimmed V and J ends, which lost 0 bases and 5 bases, there was a span of 11 bases. The CDR3 contains 15 residues. CDR3 residues: CASSQEVGQHNEQFF. CDR3 nucleotide sequence: TGCGCCAGCAGCCAAGAAGTGGGACAACACAATGAGCAGTTCTTC.

This clonotype was found once. A junction boundary mismatches the germline segment, possibly from a read error. J is TRBJ2-5 and V is TRBV4-1; 10 positions match TRBD2. CDR3 size: 19 residues. Per germline, CDR1 MGHRA and CDR2 YSYEKL. The CDR3: CATSPSWMLAGEAKETKYF. The CDR3 DNA reads as TGCGCCACCAGCCCAAGCTGGATGCTAGCGGGAGAGGCGAAAGAGACCAAGTACTTC.

The chain links TRBV12-3 or TRBV12-4 to TRBJ2-3; 11 positions match TRBD2. Unmatched junction bases numbered 7, after V lost 10 bases and J lost 1 base. There are 15 residues in the CDR3. The CDR3 spells CATNLLAGGTDTQYF. Here the CDR3 DNA reads TGTGCCACCAACCTACTAGCGGGAGGCACAGATACGCAGTATTTT.

About this clonotype: Compared with germline, one end of the junction differs, possibly owing to a read error. The CDR3 DNA sequence: TGTGCCAGCAGCCAAGATTCGGGAGGAGGCTACGAGCAGTGCTTC. Its translation is CASSQDSGGGYEQCF. The chain uses TRBV11-2 and TRBJ2-7, with 7 bases lining up with TRBD2. The germline V gene encodes CDR1 SGHAT and CDR2 FQNNGV. The CDR3 covers 15 residues.

V gene TRBV18 combines with J gene TRBJ2-6; 8 bases line up with TRBD1. The germline V gene encodes CDR1 KGHSH and CDR2 LQKENI. The CDR3 sequence is 17 residues long. The junction had 6 bases not matched to a gene; V was cut back by 5 bases and J by 0 bases. This CDR3 is CASSWTGLSSGANVLTF. DNA of the CDR3: TGTGCCAGCTCATGGACAGGGCTCAGCTCTGGGGCCAACGTCCTGACTTTC.

J is TRBJ2-7 and V is TRBV9; maybe TRBD2 (6 bases). V was clipped by 0 bases and J by 3 bases, with 13 bases between them. Germline CDR1 reads SGDLS; CDR2 reads YYNGEE. This CDR3 contains 15 residues. For the CDR3, the DNA is TGTGCCAGCAGCGTAGGAGAGGGAGGCCTCTACGAGCAGTACTTC. This translates into CASSVGEGGLYEQYF.

This clonotype was found once. Germline is not matched at one junction end, which may reflect a read error. J is TRBJ2-2 and V is TRBV11-2; 9 bases are a match to TRBD1. The CDR3 spans 17 residues. Germline V gene lookup returns CDR1 SGHAT and CDR2 FQNNGV. CDR3 residues: CTSSYDRDRVGTGELFF. In DNA, the CDR3 is TGTACCAGCAGCTATGATCGGGACAGGGTCGGCACCGGTGAGCTATTTTTT.

Turning to this clonotype: One junction end does not reproduce the germline sequence, and a read error may be involved. CDR3 residues: CGSSQEPPQNEGAKNIQYF. In nucleotides, the CDR3 is TGCGGCAGCAGCCAAGAACCCCCTCAAAACGAAGGGGCCAAAAACATTCAGTACTTC. The chain is built from TRBV4-1 and TRBJ2-4; D is ambiguous. The CDR3 loop spans 19 amino acids. The germline V gene has CDR1 MGHRA and CDR2 YSYEKL.